A selection of T cell receptor beta chains follows, all from one sample in a study of CD8+ T cells in alopecia areata. Sequenced by immunoSEQ multiplex PCR; TCRdb stores in-frame clones only, minus some. Of some 150,000 clones listed, under 60% are singletons. The sample here was CD8+ T cells sorted from blood, taken at week 0. The receptors were sampled from a human donor with alopecia areata. CDR3s include the opening cysteine and the closing phenylalanine or tryptophan. A D gene is named only where the DNA matches it firmly. Expanded clones are given a class, and other clones once, few, many or no size at all.

v_gene: TRBV9; d_gene: .; abundance: .; j_gene: TRBJ2-1; CDR3nt: TGTGCCAGCAGCGTAGGCGCCATTAAGGGCAATGAGCAGTTCTTC; CDR3aa: CASSVGAIKGNEQFF
v_gene: TRBV29-1; d_gene: .; abundance: .; j_gene: TRBJ1-1; CDR3nt: TGCAGCGTCCGAACAGGGAATGCTGAAGCTTTCTTT; CDR3aa: CSVRTGNAEAFF
v_gene: TRBV21-1; d_gene: .; abundance: few; j_gene: TRBJ1-6; CDR3nt: TGTGCCAGCAGCCCGGAGGTACTCCACTTT; CDR3aa: CASSPEVLHF
v_gene: TRBV27; d_gene: .; abundance: .; j_gene: TRBJ2-7; CDR3nt: TGTGCCAGCAGTTTACTGGACAGTTGGGACGAGCAGTACTTC; CDR3aa: CASSLLDSWDEQYF
v_gene: TRBV4-3; d_gene: .; abundance: once; j_gene: TRBJ2-1; CDR3nt: TGCGCCAGCAGCGAACCGGGACAAAGATCGAAAAGCTCCTACAATGAGCAGTTCTTC; CDR3aa: CASSEPGQRSKSSYNEQFF
v_gene: TRBV28; d_gene: TRBD1; abundance: few; j_gene: TRBJ2-7; CDR3nt: TGTGCCAGCAGTACGGACAGGAAAGGGAACGAGCAGTACTTC; CDR3aa: CASSTDRKGNEQYF
v_gene: TRBV4-3; d_gene: .; abundance: .; j_gene: TRBJ1-1; CDR3nt: TGCGCCAGCAGCCAAGGCTGGCACCCGAACACTGAAGCTTTCTTT; CDR3aa: CASSQGWHPNTEAFF
v_gene: TRBV7-8; d_gene: .; abundance: .; j_gene: TRBJ2-7; CDR3nt: TGTGCCAGCAGCTTAGTTGGGCGGTCAGGAAGGGAGCAGTACTTC; CDR3aa: CASSLVGRSGREQYF
v_gene: TRBV10-2; d_gene: .; abundance: .; j_gene: TRBJ2-7; CDR3nt: TGCGCCAGCAGTGAACTGAACCTTTCCTTCTACGAGCAGTACTTC; CDR3aa: CASSELNLSFYEQYF
v_gene: TRBV29-1; d_gene: .; abundance: few; j_gene: TRBJ1-2; CDR3nt: TGCAGCGTTGAGGCAGCCTCCTACTATGGCTACACCTTC; CDR3aa: CSVEAASYYGYTF
v_gene: TRBV29-1; d_gene: .; abundance: .; j_gene: TRBJ1-1; CDR3nt: TGCAGCGTTGAAGAAGAGAACACTGAAGCTTTCTTT; CDR3aa: CSVEEENTEAFF
v_gene: TRBV14; d_gene: TRBD1; abundance: .; j_gene: TRBJ1-6; CDR3nt: TGTGCCAGCAGCCCTCCCCGACAGGGGACGTTTCATTCACCCCTCCACTTT; CDR3aa: CASSPPRQGTFHSPLHF
v_gene: TRBV2; d_gene: .; abundance: .; j_gene: TRBJ2-5; CDR3nt: TGTGCCAGTACTTACCTGTGGGGGGTAGAGGAGACCCAGTACTTC; CDR3aa: CASTYLWGVEETQYF
v_gene: TRBV29-1; d_gene: .; abundance: .; j_gene: TRBJ2-7; CDR3nt: TGCAGCGTTGAATGGTCAGGCCTTCCCTACGAGCAGTACTTC; CDR3aa: CSVEWSGLPYEQYF
v_gene: TRBV5-1; d_gene: TRBD2; abundance: once; j_gene: TRBJ2-7; CDR3nt: TGCGCCAGCAGCCCTTGGACTAGCGGGGGGGCGGTCTACGAGCAGTACTTC; CDR3aa: CASSPWTSGGAVYEQYF
v_gene: TRBV30; d_gene: .; abundance: once; j_gene: TRBJ2-7; CDR3nt: TGTGCCTGGAGTGTAGGCGCGGGAACCTACGAGCAGTACTTC; CDR3aa: CAWSVGAGTYEQYF
v_gene: TRBV6-1; d_gene: .; abundance: .; j_gene: TRBJ2-5; CDR3nt: TGTGCCAGCCGGGCCCTAGGTGGGGAGACCCAGTACTTC; CDR3aa: CASRALGGETQYF
v_gene: TRBV6-6; d_gene: .; abundance: .; j_gene: TRBJ2-1; CDR3nt: TGTGCCAGCAGTGCAGGGGCAGGGCGTACTGAGCAGTTCTTC; CDR3aa: CASSAGAGRTEQFF
v_gene: TRBV30; d_gene: .; abundance: .; j_gene: TRBJ1-1; CDR3nt: TGTGCCTGGACTACCGGGGCCCCTGAAGCTTTCTTT; CDR3aa: CAWTTGAPEAFF
v_gene: TRBV12-5; d_gene: .; abundance: .; j_gene: TRBJ1-5; CDR3nt: TGTGCTAGTGCCATTAGTAGCAATCAGCCCCAGCATTTT; CDR3aa: CASAISSNQPQHF
v_gene: TRBV5-1; d_gene: .; abundance: once; j_gene: TRBJ2-7; CDR3nt: TGCGCCAGCAGCTTGGCTTCCCCACGAGGGTCCTACGAGCAGTACTTC; CDR3aa: CASSLASPRGSYEQYF
v_gene: TRBV14; d_gene: .; abundance: few; j_gene: TRBJ1-1; CDR3nt: TGTGCCAGCAGCCAAGTCCCAGGGACTGAAGCTTTCTTT; CDR3aa: CASSQVPGTEAFF
v_gene: TRBV4-3; d_gene: TRBD1; abundance: few; j_gene: TRBJ1-2; CDR3nt: TGCGCCAGCAGATCCGGGACAGGGGCGGACGGCTACACCTTC; CDR3aa: CASRSGTGADGYTF
v_gene: TRBV6-5; d_gene: .; abundance: .; j_gene: TRBJ2-1; CDR3nt: TGTGCCAGCAGTTACTCCATGACAAGCTCCTACAATGAGCAGTTCTTC; CDR3aa: CASSYSMTSSYNEQFF
v_gene: TRBV5-6; d_gene: .; abundance: .; j_gene: TRBJ1-2; CDR3nt: TGTGCCAGCAGCATGCAGTCGGCCTATGGCTACACCTTC; CDR3aa: CASSMQSAYGYTF
v_gene: TRBV25-1; d_gene: .; abundance: .; j_gene: TRBJ1-1; CDR3nt: TGTGCCAGCAGTGAACCGGGATTTGAAGCTTTCTTT; CDR3aa: CASSEPGFEAFF
v_gene: TRBV30; d_gene: TRBD1; abundance: .; j_gene: TRBJ1-1; CDR3nt: TGTGCCTGCCAAGACAGGGCCAACACTGAAGCTTTCTTT; CDR3aa: CACQDRANTEAFF
v_gene: TRBV7-9; d_gene: .; abundance: .; j_gene: TRBJ2-3; CDR3nt: TGTGCCAGCAGCGAATCCAGGGGAAAAGATACGCAGTATTTT; CDR3aa: CASSESRGKDTQYF
v_gene: TRBV4-3; d_gene: .; abundance: .; j_gene: TRBJ2-7; CDR3nt: TGCGCCAGCAGCCAAGATCCAGGAGGCTACGAGCAGTACTTC; CDR3aa: CASSQDPGGYEQYF
v_gene: TRBV2; d_gene: .; abundance: few; j_gene: TRBJ1-4; CDR3nt: TGTGCCAGCAGTGAACGGGCGACACCGTCCCCTCTACTGTTTTTT; CDR3aa: CASSERATPSPLLFF
v_gene: TRBV4-3; d_gene: .; abundance: .; j_gene: TRBJ2-6; CDR3nt: TGCGCCAGCAGCCGAGTCAATTCTGGGGCCAACGTCCTGACTTTC; CDR3aa: CASSRVNSGANVLTF
v_gene: TRBV29-1; d_gene: .; abundance: few; j_gene: TRBJ1-1; CDR3nt: TGCAGCGTTGGGCCGAAAAGGGTGAACACTGAAGCTTTCTTT; CDR3aa: CSVGPKRVNTEAFF
v_gene: TRBV13; d_gene: TRBD1; abundance: once; j_gene: TRBJ2-7; CDR3nt: TGTGCCAGCAGCCTGGGACAGACCGAGCAGTACTTC; CDR3aa: CASSLGQTEQYF
v_gene: TRBV2; d_gene: TRBD1; abundance: .; j_gene: TRBJ1-1; CDR3nt: TGTGCCAGCAGTGAAGGCCCAGGGGGAGGCACTGAAGCTTTCTTT; CDR3aa: CASSEGPGGGTEAFF
v_gene: TRBV27; d_gene: .; abundance: .; j_gene: TRBJ2-5; CDR3nt: TGTGCCAGCAGTTTATATCCTGGCTTGCTAAAAGAGACCCAGTACTTC; CDR3aa: CASSLYPGLLKETQYF
v_gene: TRBV7-5; d_gene: .; abundance: few; j_gene: TRBJ2-7; CDR3nt: TGTGCCAGCAGCTTAGGGGCCTACGAGCAGTACTTC; CDR3aa: CASSLGAYEQYF
v_gene: TRBV12-5; d_gene: TRBD2; abundance: .; j_gene: TRBJ2-7; CDR3nt: TGTGCTAGTGGCCTCGGGAGCGGGGGAGACGAGCAGTACTTC; CDR3aa: CASGLGSGGDEQYF